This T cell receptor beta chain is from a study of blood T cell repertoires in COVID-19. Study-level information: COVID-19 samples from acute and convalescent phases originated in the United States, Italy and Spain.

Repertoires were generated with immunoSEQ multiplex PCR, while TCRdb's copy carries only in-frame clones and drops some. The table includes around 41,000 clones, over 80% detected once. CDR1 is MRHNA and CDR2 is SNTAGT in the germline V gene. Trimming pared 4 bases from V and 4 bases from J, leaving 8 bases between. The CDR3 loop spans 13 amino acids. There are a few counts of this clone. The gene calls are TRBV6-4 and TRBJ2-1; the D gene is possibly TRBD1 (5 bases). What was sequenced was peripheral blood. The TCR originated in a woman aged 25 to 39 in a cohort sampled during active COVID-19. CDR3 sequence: CASSAGFYNEQFF. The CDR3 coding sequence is TGTGCCAGCAGTGCAGGGTTTTACAATGAGCAGTTCTTC.